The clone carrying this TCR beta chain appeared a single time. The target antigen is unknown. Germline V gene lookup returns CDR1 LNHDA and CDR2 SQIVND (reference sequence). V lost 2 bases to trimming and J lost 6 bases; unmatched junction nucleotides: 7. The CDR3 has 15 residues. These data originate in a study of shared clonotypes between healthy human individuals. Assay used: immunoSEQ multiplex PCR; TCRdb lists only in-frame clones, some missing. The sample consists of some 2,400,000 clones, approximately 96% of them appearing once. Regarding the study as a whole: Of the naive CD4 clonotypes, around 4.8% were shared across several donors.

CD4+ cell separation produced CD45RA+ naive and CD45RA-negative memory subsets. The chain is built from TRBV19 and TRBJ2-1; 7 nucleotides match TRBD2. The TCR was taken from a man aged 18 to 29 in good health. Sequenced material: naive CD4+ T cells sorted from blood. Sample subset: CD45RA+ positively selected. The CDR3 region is CASSISGGGSNEQFF. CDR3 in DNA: TGTGCCAGTAGTATAAGTGGGGGGGGAAGCAATGAGCAGTTCTTC.